This T cell receptor (beta chain) is drawn from a study of blood T cell repertoires in COVID-19. Overall study: Sites across the United States, Italy and Spain contributed samples from acute and convalescent COVID-19.

V was pared by 0 bases and J by 6 bases, with 7 bases of the junction left unmatched. Germline V gene sequence: CDR1 GTSNPN, CDR2 SVGIG (reference sequence). The CDR3 contains 14 residues. Source study methods: Quantification of nucleated cells was approximated via reference gene primer amplification. Only in-frame clones appear in the TCRdb table, and some are missing; sequencing was by immunoSEQ multiplex PCR. V and J calls and clone size follow that table, whereas D and trimming were derived from the DNA. The sample comprises around 420,000 clones, roughly 90% of which are singletons, and roughly 2% rests with the top ten.

This chain uses TRBV30 with TRBJ2-7; 8 nucleotides match TRBD1. The TCR comes from a middle-aged woman with acute COVID-19. The source material was PBMCs or T cells enriched from blood (not recorded which). For the CDR3, the DNA is TGTGCCTGGAGTGTACACAGGGGGTTTTCCGAGCAGTACTTC. Translating gives CAWSVHRGFSEQYF. Variable domain in full (rest from reference TRBV30 and TRBJ2-7): SQTIHQWPATLVQPVGSPLSLECTVEGTSNPNLYWYRQAAGRGLQLLFYSVGIGQISSEVPQNLSASRPQDRQFILSSKKLLLSDSGFYLCAWSVHRGFSEQYFGPGTRLTVT.